This T cell receptor beta chain was observed in a study of Graves' ophthalmopathy and Graves' hyperthyroidism. The wider study: Cases classed as stable hyperthyroidism had no ophthalmopathy within 18 months of follow-up.

Investigators amplified TCR beta CDR3 regions from RNA transcripts. RT-PCR with HTBI primers came first, then second-round multiplex PCR. In TCRdb, the multiplex PCR reads were re-called with MiXCR into one record per CDR3 protein. The table includes about 1.2 million distinct CDR3 sequences, about 38% detected once. CDR1 MNHEY and CDR2 SVGAGI come from the germline V gene. Trimming took 0 bases from V and 4 from J, leaving 13 bases between them. This CDR3 has 15 residues. This chain links TRBV6-5 with TRBJ2-7, with D perhaps matching TRBD1 (6 bases). The clonotype comes from an adult man with Graves' hyperthyroidism. Material: peripheral blood or thyroid tissue (not recorded which). CDR3 sequence (DNA): TGTGCCAGCAGTTACTCGCCAGGACAGACATACGAGCAGTACTTC. Translated: CASSYSPGQTYEQYF.